This T cell receptor beta chain was identified in a study of blood T cell repertoires in COVID-19. On the study more broadly: T cells, B-cell-depleted T cells, or PBMCs supplied cDNA or gDNA.

Under the authors' procedure: Amplification with reference gene primers provided the estimates of nucleated cell counts. This table comes from immunoSEQ multiplex PCR, and its TCRdb copy is limited to in-frame clones, with some not included. The DNA was the basis for D and trimming; V, J and clone size are from that table. The repertoire includes 50,000 to 60,000 clones, about 88% of them detected once, and 1.6% sits in the top ten. This CDR3 has 13 amino acids. The germline CDR1 and CDR2 sequences are LGHDT and YNNKEL (reference sequence). V was shortened by 8 bases and J by 1 base, with 9 bases between the two germline ends.

The rearrangement joins TRBV3-1 (or the pseudogene TRBV3-2) to TRBJ2-4; D gene unclear. This receptor was obtained from a man aged 60 to 69 with acute or convalescent COVID-19. Material: peripheral blood. CDR3 in amino acids: CASESNAKNIQYF. The CDR3 bases are TGTGCCAGCGAGTCCAACGCCAAAAACATTCAGTACTTC.